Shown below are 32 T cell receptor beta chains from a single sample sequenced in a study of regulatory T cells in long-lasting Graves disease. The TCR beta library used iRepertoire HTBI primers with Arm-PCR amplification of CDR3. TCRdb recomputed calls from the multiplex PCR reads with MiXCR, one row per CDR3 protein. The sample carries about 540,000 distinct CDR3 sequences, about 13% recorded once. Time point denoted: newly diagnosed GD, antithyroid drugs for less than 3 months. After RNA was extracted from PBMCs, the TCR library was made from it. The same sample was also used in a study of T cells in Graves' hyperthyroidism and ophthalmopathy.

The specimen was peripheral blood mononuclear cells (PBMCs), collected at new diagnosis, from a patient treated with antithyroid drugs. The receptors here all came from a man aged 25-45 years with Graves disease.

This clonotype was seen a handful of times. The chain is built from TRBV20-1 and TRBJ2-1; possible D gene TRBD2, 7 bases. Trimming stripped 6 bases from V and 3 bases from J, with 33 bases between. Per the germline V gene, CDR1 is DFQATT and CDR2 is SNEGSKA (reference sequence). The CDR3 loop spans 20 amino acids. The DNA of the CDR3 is TGCAGTGCCCCCTTCTCCGGGGGGCCCGTGGGGTGGGAGCGCTACAATGAGCAGTTCTTC. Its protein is CSAPFSGGPVGWERYNEQFF.

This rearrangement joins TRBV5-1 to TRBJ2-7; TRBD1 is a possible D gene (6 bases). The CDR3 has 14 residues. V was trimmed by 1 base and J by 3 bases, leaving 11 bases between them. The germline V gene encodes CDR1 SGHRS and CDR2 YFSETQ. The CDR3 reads CASSLLTGFYEQYF. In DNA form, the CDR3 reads TGCGCCAGCAGCTTGCTGACAGGATTCTACGAGCAGTACTTC.

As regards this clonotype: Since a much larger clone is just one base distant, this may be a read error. The DNA for the CDR3 is TGCAGTGCTAGAGATCGGGGGCACCGGATCTACGAGCGGTACTTC. Amino acids: CSARDRGHRIYERYF. The J gene is TRBJ2-7, the V gene TRBV20-1; tentatively, D is TRBD1 or TRBD2 (6 bases each). The CDR3 is 15 residues long. Germline CDR1 reads DFQATT; CDR2 reads SNEGSKA (reference sequence).

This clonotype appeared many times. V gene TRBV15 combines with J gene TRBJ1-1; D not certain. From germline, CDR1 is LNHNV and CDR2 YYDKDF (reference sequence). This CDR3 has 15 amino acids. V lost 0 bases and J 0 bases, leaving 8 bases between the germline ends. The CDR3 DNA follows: TGTGCCACCAGCAGAGATAAAGGGTTGAACACTGAAGCTTTCTTT. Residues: CATSRDKGLNTEAFF.

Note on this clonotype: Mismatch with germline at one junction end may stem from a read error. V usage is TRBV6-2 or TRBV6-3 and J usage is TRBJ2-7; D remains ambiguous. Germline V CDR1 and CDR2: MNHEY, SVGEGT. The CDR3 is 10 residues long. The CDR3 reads CASSGWAAVW. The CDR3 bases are TGTGCCAGCAGTGGGTGGGCGGCAGTCTGG.

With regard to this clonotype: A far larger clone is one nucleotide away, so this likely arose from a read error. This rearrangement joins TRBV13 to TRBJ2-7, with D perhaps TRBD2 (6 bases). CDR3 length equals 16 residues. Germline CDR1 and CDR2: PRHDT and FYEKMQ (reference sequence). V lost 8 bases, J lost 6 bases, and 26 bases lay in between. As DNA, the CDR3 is TGTGCCAGCGCCAAAGATAGCGGAGCGAAACGTGCCGAGCAGTACTTC. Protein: CASAKDSGAKRAEQYF.

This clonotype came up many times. CDR3 in amino acids: CSVGGREGNEQFF. In nucleotides, the CDR3 is TGCAGCGTGGGGGGCCGGGAGGGCAATGAGCAGTTCTTC. This sequence joins TRBV29-1 and TRBJ2-1, with TRBD2 matching 8 bases. The J segment lost 6 bases and the V segment lost 6 bases, leaving 7 bases of the junction unmatched. The CDR3 is made up of 13 amino acids. Germline CDR1 is SQVTM and CDR2 is ANQGSEA.

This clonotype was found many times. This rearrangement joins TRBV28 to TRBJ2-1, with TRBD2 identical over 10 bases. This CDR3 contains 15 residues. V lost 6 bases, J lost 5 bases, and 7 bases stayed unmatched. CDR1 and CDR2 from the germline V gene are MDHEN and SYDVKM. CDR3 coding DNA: TGTGCCAGCAGCTCCCTAGCGGGAGTAGACAATGAGCAGTTCTTC. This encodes CASSSLAGVDNEQFF.

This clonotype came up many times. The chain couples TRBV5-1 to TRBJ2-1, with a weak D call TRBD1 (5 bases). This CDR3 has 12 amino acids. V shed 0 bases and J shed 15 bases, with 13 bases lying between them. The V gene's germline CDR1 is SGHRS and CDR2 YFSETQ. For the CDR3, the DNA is TGCGCCAGCAGCTTGGAGGGGTCCCTCGGGTTCTTC. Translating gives CASSLEGSLGFF.

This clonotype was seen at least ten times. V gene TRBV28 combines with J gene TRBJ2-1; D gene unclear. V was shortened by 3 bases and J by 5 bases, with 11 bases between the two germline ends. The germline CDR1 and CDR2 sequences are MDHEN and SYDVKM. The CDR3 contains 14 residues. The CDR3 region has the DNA TGTGCCAGCAGTTTCTCTCGGACCAACAATGAGCAGTTCTTC. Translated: CASSFSRTNNEQFF. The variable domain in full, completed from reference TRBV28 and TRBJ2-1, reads DVKVTQSSRYLVKRTGEKVFLECVQDMDHENMFWYRQDPGLGLRLIYFSYDVKMKEKGDIPEGYSVSREKKERFSLILESASTNQTSMYLCASSFSRTNNEQFFGPGTRLTVL.

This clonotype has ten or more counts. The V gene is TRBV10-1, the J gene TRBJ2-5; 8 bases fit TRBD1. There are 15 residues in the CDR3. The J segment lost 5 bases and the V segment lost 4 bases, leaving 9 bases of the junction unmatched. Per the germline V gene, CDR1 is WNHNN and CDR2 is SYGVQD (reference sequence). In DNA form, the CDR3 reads TGCGCCAGCAGTGCCAGGACAGGGTCTTGGGAGACCCAGTACTTC. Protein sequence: CASSARTGSWETQYF.

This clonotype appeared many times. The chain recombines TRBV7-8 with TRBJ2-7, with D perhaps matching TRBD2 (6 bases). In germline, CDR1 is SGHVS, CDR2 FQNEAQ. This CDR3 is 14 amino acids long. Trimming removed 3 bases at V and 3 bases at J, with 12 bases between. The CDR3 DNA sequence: TGTGCCAGCAGCTTTGCCGGGACTGACTACGAGCAGTACTTC. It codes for CASSFAGTDYEQYF.

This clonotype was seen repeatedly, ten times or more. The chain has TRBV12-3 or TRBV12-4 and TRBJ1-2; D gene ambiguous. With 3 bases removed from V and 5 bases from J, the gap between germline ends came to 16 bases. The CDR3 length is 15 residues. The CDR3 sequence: CASSFGQAHLYGYTF. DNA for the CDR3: TGTGCCAGCAGTTTTGGGCAGGCCCATCTTTATGGCTACACCTTC.

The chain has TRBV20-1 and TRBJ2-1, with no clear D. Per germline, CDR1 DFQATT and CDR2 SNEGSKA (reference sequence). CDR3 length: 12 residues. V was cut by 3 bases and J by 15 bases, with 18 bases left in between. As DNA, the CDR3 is TGCAGTGCTAGTCCCAAGACCTCCATGCGGTTCTTC. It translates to CSASPKTSMRFF.

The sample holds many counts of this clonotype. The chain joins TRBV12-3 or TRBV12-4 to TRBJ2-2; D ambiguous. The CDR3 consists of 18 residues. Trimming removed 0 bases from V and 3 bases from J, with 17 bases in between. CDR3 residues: CASSLAEGGWGYTGELFF. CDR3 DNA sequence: TGTGCCAGCAGTTTAGCGGAAGGTGGTTGGGGTTACACCGGGGAGCTGTTTTTT.

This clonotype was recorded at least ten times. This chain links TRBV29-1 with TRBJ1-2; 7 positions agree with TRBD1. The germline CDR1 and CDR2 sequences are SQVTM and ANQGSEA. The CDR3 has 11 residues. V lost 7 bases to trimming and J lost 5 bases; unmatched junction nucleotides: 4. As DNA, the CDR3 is TGCAGCGGCACAGGGGTGTATGGCTACACCTTC. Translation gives CSGTGVYGYTF.

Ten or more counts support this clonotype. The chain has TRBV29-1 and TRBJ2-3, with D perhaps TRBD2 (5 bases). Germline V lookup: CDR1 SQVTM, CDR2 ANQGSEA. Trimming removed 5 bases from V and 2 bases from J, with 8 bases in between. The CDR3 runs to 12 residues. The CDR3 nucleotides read TGCAGCGTTCTGAGGGCCACAGATACGCAGTATTTT. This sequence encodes CSVLRATDTQYF.

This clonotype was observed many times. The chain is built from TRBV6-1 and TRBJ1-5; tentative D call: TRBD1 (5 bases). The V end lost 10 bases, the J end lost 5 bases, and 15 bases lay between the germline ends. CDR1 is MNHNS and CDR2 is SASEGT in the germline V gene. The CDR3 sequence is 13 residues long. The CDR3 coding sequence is TGTGCCATCCGGGACGGACTATATCAGCCCCAGCATTTT. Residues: CAIRDGLYQPQHF.

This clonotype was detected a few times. CDR3 residues: CASSPAIGGELFF. The CDR3 DNA follows: TGTGCCAGCAGTCCCGCCATCGGCGGGGAGCTGTTTTTT. The V call is TRBV27, the J call TRBJ2-2; D gene unclear. V gave up 5 bases and J gave up 7 bases, with 11 bases separating them. The CDR3 loop spans 13 amino acids. Germline values: CDR1 MNHEY, CDR2 SMNVEV (reference sequence).

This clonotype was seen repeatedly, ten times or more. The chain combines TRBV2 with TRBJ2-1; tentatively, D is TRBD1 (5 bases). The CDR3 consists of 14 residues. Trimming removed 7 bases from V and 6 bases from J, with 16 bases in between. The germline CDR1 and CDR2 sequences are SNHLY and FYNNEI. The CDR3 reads CASNGRDPTNEQFF. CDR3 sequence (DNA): TGTGCCAGCAACGGCAGGGATCCCACCAATGAGCAGTTCTTC.

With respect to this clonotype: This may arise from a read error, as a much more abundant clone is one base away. CDR3 in amino acids: CASSYGRGEQLF. The CDR3 bases are TGTGCCAGCAGTTATGGAAGGGGTGAGCAGCTCTTC. The chain links TRBV12-3 or TRBV12-4 to TRBJ2-1, with D perhaps TRBD1 (5 bases). CDR3 length: 12 residues.

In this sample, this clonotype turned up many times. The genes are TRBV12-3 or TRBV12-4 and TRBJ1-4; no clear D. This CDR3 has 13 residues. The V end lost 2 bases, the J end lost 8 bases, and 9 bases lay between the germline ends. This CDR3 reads CASSLWEEEKLFF. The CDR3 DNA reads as TGTGCCAGCAGTTTATGGGAGGAAGAAAAACTGTTTTTT.

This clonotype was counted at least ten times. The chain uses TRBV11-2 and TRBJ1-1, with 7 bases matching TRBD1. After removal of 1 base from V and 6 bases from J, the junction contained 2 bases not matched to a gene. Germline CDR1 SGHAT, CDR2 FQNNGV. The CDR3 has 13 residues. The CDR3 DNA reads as TGTGCCAGCAGCTTAGGAACAGGGGCTGAAGCTTTCTTT. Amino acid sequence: CASSLGTGAEAFF.

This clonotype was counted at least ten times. The CDR3 DNA reads as TGCAGTGTACATAACACAGAACAAGAGACCCAGTACTTC. This encodes CSVHNTEQETQYF. The chain couples TRBV20-1 to TRBJ2-5; D is unresolved. V was trimmed by 7 bases and J by 2 bases, leaving 14 bases between them. The CDR3 runs to 13 residues. CDR1 and CDR2 (germline): DFQATT, SNEGSKA (reference sequence).

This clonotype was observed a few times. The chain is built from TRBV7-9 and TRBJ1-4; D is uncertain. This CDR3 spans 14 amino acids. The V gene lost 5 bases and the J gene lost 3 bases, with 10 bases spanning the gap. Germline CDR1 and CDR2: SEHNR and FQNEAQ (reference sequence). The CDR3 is CASSPMASNEKLFF. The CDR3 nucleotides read TGTGCCAGCAGCCCCATGGCCTCTAATGAAAAACTGTTTTTT.

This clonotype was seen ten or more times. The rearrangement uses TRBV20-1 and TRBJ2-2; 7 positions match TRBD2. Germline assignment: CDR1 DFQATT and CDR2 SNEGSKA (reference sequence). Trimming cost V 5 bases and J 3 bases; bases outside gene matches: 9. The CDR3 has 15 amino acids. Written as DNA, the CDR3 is TGCAGTGCTCGCCGGGACTATCCTTACACCGGGGAGCTGTTTTTT. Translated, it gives CSARRDYPYTGELFF.

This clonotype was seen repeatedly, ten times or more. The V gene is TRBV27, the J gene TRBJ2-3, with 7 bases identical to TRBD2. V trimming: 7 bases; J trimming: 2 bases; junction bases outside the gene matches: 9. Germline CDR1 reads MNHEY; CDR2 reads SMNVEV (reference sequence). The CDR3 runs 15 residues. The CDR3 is CASTNRDYDTDTQYF. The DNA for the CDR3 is TGTGCCAGCACCAACCGGGACTACGACACAGATACGCAGTATTTT.

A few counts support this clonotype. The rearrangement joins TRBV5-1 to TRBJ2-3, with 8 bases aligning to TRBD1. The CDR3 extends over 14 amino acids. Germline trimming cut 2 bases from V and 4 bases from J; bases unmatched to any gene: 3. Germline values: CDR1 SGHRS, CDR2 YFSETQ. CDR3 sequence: CASSFGQGSDTQYF. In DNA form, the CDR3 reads TGCGCCAGCAGCTTTGGACAGGGATCAGATACGCAGTATTTT.

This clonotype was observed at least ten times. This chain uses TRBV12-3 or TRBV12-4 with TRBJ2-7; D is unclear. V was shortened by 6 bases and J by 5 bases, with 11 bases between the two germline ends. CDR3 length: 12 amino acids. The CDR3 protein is CASSLSLDEQYF. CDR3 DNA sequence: TGTGCCAGCAGCCTTAGTTTGGACGAGCAGTACTTC.

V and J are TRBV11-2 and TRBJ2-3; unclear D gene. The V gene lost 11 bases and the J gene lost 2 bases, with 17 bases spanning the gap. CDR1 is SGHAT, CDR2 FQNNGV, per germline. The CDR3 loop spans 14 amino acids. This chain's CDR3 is CACKSKQITDTQYF. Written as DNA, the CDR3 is TGTGCCTGCAAGTCAAAGCAGATCACAGATACGCAGTATTTT. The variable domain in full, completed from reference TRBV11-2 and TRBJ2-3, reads EAGVAQSPRYKIIEKRQSVAFWCNPISGHATLYWYQQILGQGPKLLIQFQNNGVVDDSQLPKDRFSAERLKGVDSTLKIQPAKLEDSAVYLCACKSKQITDTQYFGPGTRLTVL.

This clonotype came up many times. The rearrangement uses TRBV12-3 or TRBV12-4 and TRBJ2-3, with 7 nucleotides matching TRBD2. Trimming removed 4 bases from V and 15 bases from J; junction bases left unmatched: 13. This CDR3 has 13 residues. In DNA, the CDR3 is TGTGCCAGCAGTTCCTCAGGGTTTGGGAGGGAATATTTT. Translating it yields CASSSSGFGREYF.

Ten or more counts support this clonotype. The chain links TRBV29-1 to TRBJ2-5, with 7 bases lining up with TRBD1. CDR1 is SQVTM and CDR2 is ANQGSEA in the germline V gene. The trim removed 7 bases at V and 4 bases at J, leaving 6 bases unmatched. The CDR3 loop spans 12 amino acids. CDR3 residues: CSASTGRETQYF. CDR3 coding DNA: TGCAGCGCCTCGACAGGGAGAGAGACCCAGTACTTC. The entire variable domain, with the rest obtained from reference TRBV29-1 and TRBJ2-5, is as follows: SAVISQKPSRDICQRGTSLTIQCQVDSQVTMMFWYRQQPGQSLTLIATANQGSEATYESGFVIDKFPISRPNLTFSTLTVSNMSPEDSSIYLCSASTGRETQYFGPGTRLLVL.